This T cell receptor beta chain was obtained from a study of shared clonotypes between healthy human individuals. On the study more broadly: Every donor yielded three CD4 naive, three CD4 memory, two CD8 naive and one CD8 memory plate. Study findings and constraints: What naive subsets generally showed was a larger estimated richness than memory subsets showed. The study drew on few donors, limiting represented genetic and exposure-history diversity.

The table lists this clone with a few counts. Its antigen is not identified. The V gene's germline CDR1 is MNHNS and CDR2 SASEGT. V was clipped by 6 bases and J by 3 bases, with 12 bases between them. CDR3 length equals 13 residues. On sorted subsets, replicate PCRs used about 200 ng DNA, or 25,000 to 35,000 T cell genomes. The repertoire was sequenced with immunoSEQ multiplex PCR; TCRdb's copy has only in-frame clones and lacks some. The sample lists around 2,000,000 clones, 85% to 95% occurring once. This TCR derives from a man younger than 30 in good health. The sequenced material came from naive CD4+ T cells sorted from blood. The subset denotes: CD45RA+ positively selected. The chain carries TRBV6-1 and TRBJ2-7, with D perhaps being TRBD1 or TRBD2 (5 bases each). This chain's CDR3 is CASRTGPRYEQYF. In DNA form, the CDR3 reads TGTGCCAGCAGGACGGGACCCCGCTACGAGCAGTACTTC.